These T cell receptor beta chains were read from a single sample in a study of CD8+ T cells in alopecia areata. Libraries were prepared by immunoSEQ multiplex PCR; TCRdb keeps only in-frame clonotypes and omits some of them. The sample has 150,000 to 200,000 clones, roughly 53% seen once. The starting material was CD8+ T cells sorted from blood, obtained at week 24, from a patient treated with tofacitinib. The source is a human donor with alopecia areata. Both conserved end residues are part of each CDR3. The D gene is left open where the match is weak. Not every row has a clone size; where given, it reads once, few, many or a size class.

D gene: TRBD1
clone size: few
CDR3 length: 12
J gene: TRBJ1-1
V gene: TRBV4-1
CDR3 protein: CASSQGAGGAFF
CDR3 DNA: TGCGCCAGCAGCCAAGGGGCAGGGGGAGCTTTCTTT

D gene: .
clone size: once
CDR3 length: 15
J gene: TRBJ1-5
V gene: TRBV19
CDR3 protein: CASSPRTEIYQPQHF
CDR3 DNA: TGTGCCAGTAGTCCGCGGACGGAGATATATCAGCCCCAGCATTTT

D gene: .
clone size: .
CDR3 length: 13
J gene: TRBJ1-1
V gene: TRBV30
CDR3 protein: CGLNGPEGTEAFF
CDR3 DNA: TGTGGGCTTAATGGCCCGGAAGGCACTGAAGCTTTCTTT

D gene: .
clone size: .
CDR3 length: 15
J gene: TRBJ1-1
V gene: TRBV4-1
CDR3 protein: CASSQAPGRGTEAFF
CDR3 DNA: TGCGCCAGCAGCCAAGCTCCGGGGAGGGGCACTGAAGCTTTCTTT

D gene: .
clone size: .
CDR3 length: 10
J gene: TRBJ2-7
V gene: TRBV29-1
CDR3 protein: CSVYEDEQYF
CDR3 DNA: TGCAGCGTGTACGAAGACGAGCAGTACTTC

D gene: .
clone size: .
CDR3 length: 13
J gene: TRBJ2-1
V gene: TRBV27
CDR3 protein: CASSLAPDNEQFF
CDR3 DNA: TGTGCCAGCAGTTTGGCGCCGGACAATGAGCAGTTCTTC

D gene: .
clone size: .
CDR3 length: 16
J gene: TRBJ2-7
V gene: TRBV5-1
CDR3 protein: CASMGQGQLGSYEQYF
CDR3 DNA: TGCGCCAGCATGGGACAAGGTCAGTTAGGCTCCTACGAGCAGTACTTC

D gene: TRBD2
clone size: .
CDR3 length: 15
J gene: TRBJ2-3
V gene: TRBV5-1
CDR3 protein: CASTGLAYATDTQYF
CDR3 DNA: TGCGCCAGCACCGGACTAGCCTATGCCACAGATACGCAGTATTTT

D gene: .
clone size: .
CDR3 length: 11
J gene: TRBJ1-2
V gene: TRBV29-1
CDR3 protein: CSVAGNYGYTF
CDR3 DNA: TGCAGCGTCGCGGGGAACTATGGCTACACCTTC

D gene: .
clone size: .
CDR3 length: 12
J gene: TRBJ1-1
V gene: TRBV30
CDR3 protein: CAWRQGMAEAFF
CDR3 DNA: TGTGCCTGGAGACAGGGCATGGCTGAAGCTTTCTTT